This record covers a single T cell receptor (beta chain). What it binds is not known. This sample is drawn from a study of blood T cells in healthy people across ages. The study, taken as a whole, reports: Estimates of diversity drawn from one million T cells were considered underestimates.

Then a second PCR, running roughly 7 to 11 cycles, was carried out with a sample-barcoded 5' primer and a J-beta primer mix. Template switching added a 12-random-nucleotide identifier to every cDNA molecule. TCRdb called the 5' RACE reads again in MiXCR, with one record for every CDR3 protein. This table has roughly 2 million distinct CDR3 sequences, roughly 50% appearing once. The CDR3 runs 13 residues. Germline loops: CDR1 MNHEY, CDR2 SMNVEV (reference sequence). J gave up 11 bases and V 5 bases, and 9 bases lay outside the gene matches. The sequence was collected from a woman aged 40 to 50 in good health. The chain joins TRBV27 to TRBJ1-1; 9 nucleotides line up with TRBD1. Input material: blood. The CDR3 here is CASSTDRTGDAFF. The CDR3 coding sequence is TGTGCCAGCAGTACCGACCGGACAGGGGACGCTTTCTTT.